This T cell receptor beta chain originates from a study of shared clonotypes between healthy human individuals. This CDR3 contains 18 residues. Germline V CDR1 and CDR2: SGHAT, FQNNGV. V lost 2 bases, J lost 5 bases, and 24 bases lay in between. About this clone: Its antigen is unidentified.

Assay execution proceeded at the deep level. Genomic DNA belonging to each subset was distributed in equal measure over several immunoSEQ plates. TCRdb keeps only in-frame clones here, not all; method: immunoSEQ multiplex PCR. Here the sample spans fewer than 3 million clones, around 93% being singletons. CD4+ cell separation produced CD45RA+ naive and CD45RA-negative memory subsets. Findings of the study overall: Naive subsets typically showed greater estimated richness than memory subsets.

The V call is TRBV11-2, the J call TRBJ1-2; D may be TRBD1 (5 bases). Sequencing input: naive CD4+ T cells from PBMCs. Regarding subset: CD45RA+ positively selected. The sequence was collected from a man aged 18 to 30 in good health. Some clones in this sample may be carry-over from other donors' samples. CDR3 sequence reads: CASSLFSGEGPSGYGYTF. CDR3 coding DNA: TGTGCCAGCAGCTTATTCTCGGGGGAAGGGCCGTCCGGGTATGGCTACACCTTC.